This T cell receptor beta chain was obtained from a study of T cell changes during pregnancy in multiple sclerosis. The CDR3 covers 13 residues. Trimming left V 6 bases short and J 4 bases short, with 10 bases between. Germline values: CDR1 SGHAT, CDR2 FQNNGV. The table came from immunoSEQ multiplex PCR; TCRdb's copy has only in-frame clones and leaves some out. Of approximately 51,000 clones in the sample, 90% to 95% were seen once. The chain joins TRBV11-2 to TRBJ1-5, with a weak D call TRBD1 (6 bases). The clonotype originates from a female donor with multiple sclerosis, enrolled in a pregnancy study. The input for sequencing was CD4+ T cells from peripheral blood mononuclear cells, taken in the second trimester of pregnancy. CDR3 bases: TGTGCCAGCAGTCGGCAGGGGAATCAGCCCCAGCATTTT. This gives the protein CASSRQGNQPQHF. Full variable domain (rest looked up from reference TRBV11-2 and TRBJ1-5): EAGVAQSPRYKIIEKRQSVAFWCNPISGHATLYWYQQILGQGPKLLIQFQNNGVVDDSQLPKDRFSAERLKGVDSTLKIQPAKLEDSAVYLCASSRQGNQPQHFGDGTRLSIL.